The sequence of this T cell receptor (beta chain) was determined in a study of cytomegalovirus exposure and HLA in healthy donors. Germline V CDR1 and CDR2: MDHEN, SYDVKM. The V and J ends lost 6 bases and 5 bases respectively, with 7 bases between them. CDR3 size: 12 residues. PCR amplification relied on 60 Vbeta primers (plus 13 Jbeta primers). Assay: immunoSEQ multiplex PCR; the TCRdb copy retains only in-frame clones and omits some. The sample carries under 200,000 clones, 65% to 90% recorded once. This receptor was obtained from a woman in her 30s in good health and CMV-seronegative. The sample consisted of PBMCs. V and J are TRBV28 and TRBJ1-4; weak D call: TRBD1 (6 bases). CDR3 region: CASSQGNEKLFF. Here the CDR3 DNA reads TGTGCCAGCAGCCAGGGGAATGAAAAACTGTTTTTT.